The entry below gives a single T cell receptor (beta chain) sequence along with its context. This sample is part of a study of control samples from healthy donors and cancer patients. Repertoires were generated with immunoSEQ multiplex PCR, while TCRdb's copy carries only in-frame clones and drops some. The data contain some 67,000 clones, under 90% of them singletons. The germline CDR1 and CDR2 sequences are SGHKS and YYEKEE (reference sequence). This CDR3 is built from 16 residues. V dropped 1 base and J dropped 7 bases, with 18 bases sitting between them. This TCR was sampled from a man aged 55 to 69 with lung cancer. The sequenced material came from PBMCs. This chain joins TRBV5-5 and TRBJ1-5; D unresolved. The CDR3 nucleotides are TGTGCCAGCAGCTTGAGGTTAATAGGTGAAAGGCAGCCCCAGCATTTT. Translating it yields CASSLRLIGERQPQHF.